This T cell receptor beta chain was profiled in a study of cytotoxic CD8 clonotypes in ibrutinib-treated CLL. For the study at large: Partial response was seen in around 24 patients and complete response in 2; after median about 68 months, approximately 14 stayed remitted, about 12 progressed.

General study findings and limits: At the start, clonality exceeded age-matched healthy donors and followed circulating CD8+ T-cell counts.

On this clone itself: Antigen: not known.

Germline lookup yields CDR1 GTSNPN and CDR2 SVGIG (reference sequence). With 3 bases removed from V and 9 bases from J, the gap between germline ends came to 15 bases. The CDR3 has 13 residues. The targeted sequencing depth was 1 in 200,000 to 1 in 1 million T cells. The data were produced by immunoSEQ multiplex PCR, yet TCRdb's version contains in-frame clones alone and is incomplete. The data show some 310,000 clones, with approximately 80% seen just once and 5.5% to 8% held by the top ten. The sequence was obtained from a human donor with chronic lymphocytic leukemia. The rearrangement joins TRBV30 to TRBJ2-1; D remains unclear. Sequenced material: PBMCs, taken before ibrutinib treatment. The CDR3 sequence is CAWRISGWGEQFF. The CDR3 bases are TGTGCCTGGAGAATTTCCGGGTGGGGTGAGCAGTTCTTC.